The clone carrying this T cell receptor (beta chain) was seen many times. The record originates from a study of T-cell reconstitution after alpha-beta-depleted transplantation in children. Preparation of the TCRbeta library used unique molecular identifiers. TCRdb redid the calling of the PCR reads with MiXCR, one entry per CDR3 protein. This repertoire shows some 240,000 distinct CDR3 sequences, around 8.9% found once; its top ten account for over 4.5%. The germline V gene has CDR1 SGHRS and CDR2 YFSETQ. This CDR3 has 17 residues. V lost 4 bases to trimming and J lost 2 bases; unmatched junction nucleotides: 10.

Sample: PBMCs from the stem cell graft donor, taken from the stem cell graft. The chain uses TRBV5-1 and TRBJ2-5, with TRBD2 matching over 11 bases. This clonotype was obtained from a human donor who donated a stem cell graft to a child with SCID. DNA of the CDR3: TGCGCCAGCAGCCCGAAACCTAGCGGGGGGATTCAAGAGACCCAGTACTTC. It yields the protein CASSPKPSGGIQETQYF.